This T cell receptor (beta chain) was recovered during a study of T cells in Graves' hyperthyroidism and ophthalmopathy. RNA transcripts served as the template for amplifying TCR beta CDR3 regions. The TCR CDR3 first-round RT-PCR relied on the HTBI primer set. A single record per CDR3 protein comes from TCRdb applying MiXCR to the multiplex PCR reads. The sample gives 250,000 to 400,000 distinct CDR3 sequences, roughly 15% of which show up once; roughly 33% is in the top ten. Trimming pared 4 bases from V and 6 bases from J, leaving 16 bases between. Germline CDR1 and CDR2: MGHRA and YSYEKL. This CDR3 has 16 residues.

This chain connects TRBV4-1 to TRBJ1-6; D is ambiguous. This TCR derives from a woman aged 40 to 50 with Graves' ophthalmopathy. Material for sequencing was blood. DNA for the CDR3: TGCGCCAGCAGCCGGGCCGCGATGGCCCTTAATTCACCCCTCCACTTT. The encoded protein is CASSRAAMALNSPLHF.